This T cell receptor beta chain was captured by sequencing in a study of T cells expressing NK-cell markers. Findings and limits, study-wide: It was still unclear whether expanded NKG2C+ T cell clones were HCMV specific.

The CDR3 runs 12 residues. Germline CDR1 WSHSY, CDR2 SAAADI. As to this clonotype: Its antigen is still unknown.

TCRdb re-called the 5' RACE reads and shows each CDR3 protein once, DNA omitted. The listing contains approximately 420,000 distinct CDR3 sequences. The sequenced material came from blood T cells: a sorted CD56 or NKG2C T cell subset, CD4+ or CD8+ T cells, or bulk PBMC T cells (not recorded which). This receptor was obtained from a woman aged 45 to 65 in good health. The genes are TRBV10-2 and TRBJ1-2. The CDR3: CASSSQEYGYTF.